This T cell receptor (beta chain) is drawn from a study of cytomegalovirus exposure and HLA in healthy donors. The germline CDR1 and CDR2 sequences are MNHNS and SASEGT. The ends lost 6 bases at V and 4 bases at J; junction bases unmatched: 5. The CDR3 sequence is 13 residues long. PCR primers comprised 60 Vbeta and 13 Jbeta primers. Measured with immunoSEQ multiplex PCR; TCRdb has only the in-frame clones, and not every one. In the table there are roughly 160,000 clones, around 84% of which are singletons. Whole-study findings and limits: TCR beta V segments were, for the most part, productive about 87% or about 30% of the time in an earlier analysis. Later work showed greater clonal expansion in HLA-associated TCR beta chains than in equally common others.

In this sample, this clone turned up a few times. Its antigen is still unknown. This TCR derives from a male donor in good health and CMV-seropositive. The sequencing input was PBMCs. The chain carries TRBV6-1 and TRBJ1-1, with TRBD1 matching 7 bases. CDR3 residues: CASRRQGGTEAFF. The CDR3 bases are TGTGCCAGCAGGCGACAGGGCGGCACTGAAGCTTTCTTT.